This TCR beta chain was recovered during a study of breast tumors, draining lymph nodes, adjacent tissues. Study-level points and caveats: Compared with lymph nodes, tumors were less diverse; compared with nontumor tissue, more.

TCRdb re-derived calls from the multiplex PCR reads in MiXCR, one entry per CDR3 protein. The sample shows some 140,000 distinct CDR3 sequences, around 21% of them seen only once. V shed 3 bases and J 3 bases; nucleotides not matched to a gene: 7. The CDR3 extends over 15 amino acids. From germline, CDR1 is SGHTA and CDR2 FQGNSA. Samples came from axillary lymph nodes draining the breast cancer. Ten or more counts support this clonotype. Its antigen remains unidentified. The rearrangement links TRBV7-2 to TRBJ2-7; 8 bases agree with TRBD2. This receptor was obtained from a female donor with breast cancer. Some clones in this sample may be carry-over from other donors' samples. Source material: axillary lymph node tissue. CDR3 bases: TGTGCCAGCAGCTTTTTGCCGGGAGGGCGCTACGAGCAGTACTTC. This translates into CASSFLPGGRYEQYF.